This T cell receptor (beta chain) was sequenced for a study of blood T cell repertoires in COVID-19. Study background: The samples span acute and convalescent COVID-19 from the United States, Italy and Spain. T cells, B-cell-depleted T cells, or PBMCs provided the cDNA or gDNA that served as material.

V shed 4 bases and J shed 3 bases, with 9 bases lying between them. The CDR3 totals 13 residues. Germline CDR1 reads LNHDA; CDR2 reads SQIVND (reference sequence). Methods used by the authors: Reference gene primer amplification gave nucleated cell count estimates. Generated by immunoSEQ multiplex PCR, the TCRdb table keeps only in-frame clones and is missing some. Clonal size and the V and J genes are those of that table, whereas D and trimming came from the DNA. The data show some 250,000 clones, with over 80% seen just once and around 30% held by the top ten. The sequence was obtained from a man between 40 and 49 years old with acute or convalescent COVID-19. The chain is built from TRBV19 and TRBJ1-1, with D perhaps TRBD1 (5 bases). Specimen: peripheral blood. The CDR3 sequence is CASSRRRDTEAFF. The CDR3 DNA is TGTGCCAGTAGTAGACGCAGGGACACTGAAGCTTTCTTT.